Described below is a single T cell receptor beta chain sequence and its context. This entry is derived from a study of technical replicates of blood from a handful of donors. The germline CDR1 and CDR2 sequences are SGHAT and FQNNGV. The CDR3 is 15 residues long. V was pared by 4 bases and J by 7 bases, with 11 bases of the junction left unmatched. TCRdb's table, derived via immunoSEQ multiplex PCR, lists solely in-frame clones and lacks some. The data show approximately 75,000 clones, roughly 92% seen once. What was sequenced was T cells isolated from PBMCs. This receptor was identified in a human donor in good health. The rearrangement links TRBV11-2 to TRBJ2-7; 9 bases align to TRBD2. CDR3 coding DNA: TGTGCCAGCAGCTCAACGGCTAGCGGGATAGGGGAGCAGTACTTC. It yields the protein CASSSTASGIGEQYF.